The source of this T cell receptor (beta chain) is a study of T cell changes during pregnancy in multiple sclerosis. The CDR3 sequence is 14 residues long. V shed 4 bases and J 7 bases; nucleotides not matched to a gene: 5. Germline-derived CDR1 and CDR2 are SEHNR and FQNEAQ (reference sequence). The assay was immunoSEQ multiplex PCR, and TCRdb's table has in-frame clones only and misses some. The sample has about 28,000 clones; around 92% are singletons. This receptor was identified in a female donor in good health, enrolled as a control in a pregnancy study. Sequencing was performed on peripheral blood, taken in the first trimester of pregnancy. This chain uses TRBV7-9 with TRBJ1-5; 9 bases are shared with TRBD1. The CDR3 DNA sequence: TGTGCCAGCAGCTCCCTGGACAGGGGCCAGCCCCAGCATTTT. It codes for CASSSLDRGQPQHF.